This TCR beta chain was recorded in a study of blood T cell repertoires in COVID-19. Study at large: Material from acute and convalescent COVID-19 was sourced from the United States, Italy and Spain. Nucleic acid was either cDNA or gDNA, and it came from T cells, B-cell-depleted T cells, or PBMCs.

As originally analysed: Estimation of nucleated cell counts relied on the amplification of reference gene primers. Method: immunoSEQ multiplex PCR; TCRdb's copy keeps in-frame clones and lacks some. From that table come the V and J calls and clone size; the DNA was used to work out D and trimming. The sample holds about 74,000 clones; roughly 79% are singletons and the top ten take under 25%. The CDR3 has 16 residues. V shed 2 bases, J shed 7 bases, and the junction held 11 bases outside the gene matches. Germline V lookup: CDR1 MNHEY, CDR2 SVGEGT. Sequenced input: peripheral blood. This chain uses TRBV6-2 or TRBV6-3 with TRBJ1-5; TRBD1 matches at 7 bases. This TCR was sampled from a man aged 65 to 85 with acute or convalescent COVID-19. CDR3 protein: CASSYQPGGYGQPQHF. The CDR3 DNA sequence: TGTGCCAGCAGTTACCAACCAGGGGGGTACGGGCAGCCCCAGCATTTT.